Presented here are 23 T cell receptor beta chains from one specimen sequenced in a study of T-cell memory formation after mild COVID-19 (dated by TCRdb to about 2021). To prepare the library, 5' RACE was applied. The listed sequencing device is Illumina NovaSeq 6000. TCRdb trimmed the raw reads at Q25, called clones with MiXCR and kept productive beta chains. Identical CDR3 protein sequences are pooled into one entry, listed with their most common genes and DNA. The sample profile shows approximately 210,000 distinct CDR3 sequences; about 10% of them were found once. The biggest ten clones account for approximately 2.8% of the sample. What was sequenced was PBMCs or a T cell subset sorted from them (not recorded which). The receptors come from a young man who had mild COVID-19 (a few samples of this study predate the infection). The sample titles of this study are shuffled in the database, so cell type and time point are left out; the donor was told from shared clones.

The rearrangement uses TRBV5-1 and TRBJ1-4, with a possible D match to TRBD1 (6 bases). Germline assignment: CDR1 SGHRS and CDR2 YFSETQ. This CDR3 region has 17 residues. V dropped 0 bases and J dropped 0 bases, with 12 bases sitting between them. As DNA, the CDR3 is TGCGCCAGCAGCTTGGCGCAGGGGTCTGCAACTAATGAAAAACTGTTTTTT. Its translation is CASSLAQGSATNEKLFF.

The chain joins TRBV7-9 to TRBJ2-5, with 7 bases aligning to TRBD2. After removal of 1 base from V and 1 base from J, the junction contained 6 bases not matched to a gene. The CDR3 has 16 residues. The germline gives CDR1 SEHNR, CDR2 FQNEAQ (reference sequence). Here the CDR3 reads CASSLGAGDPQETQYF. CDR3 DNA sequence: TGTGCCAGCAGCTTAGGTGCGGGGGACCCCCAAGAGACCCAGTACTTC.

This clonotype came up a few times. J is TRBJ2-1 and V is TRBV20-1; 11 bases match TRBD2. V lost 6 bases and J lost 3; bases outside the gene matches: 7. The CDR3 totals 15 residues. Germline V lookup: CDR1 DFQATT, CDR2 SNEGSKA (reference sequence). The CDR3 DNA follows: TGCAGTGCCCGTACCCTAGCGGGGGGCTACAATGAGCAGTTCTTC. Translated, it gives CSARTLAGGYNEQFF.

This clonotype showed up just a few times. This chain uses TRBV7-8 with TRBJ2-5; 7 bases align to TRBD2. CDR3 size: 12 residues. Trimming cost V 0 bases and J 9 bases; bases outside gene matches: 1. Germline CDR1 is SGHVS and CDR2 is FQNEAQ. The CDR3 spells CASSLAREAQYF. In DNA form, the CDR3 reads TGTGCCAGCAGCTTAGCCCGGGAGGCCCAGTACTTC. Based on the CDR3 plus reference TRBV7-8 and TRBJ2-5, the full variable domain is GAGVSQSPRYKVAKRGQDVALRCDPISGHVSLFWYQQALGQGPEFLTYFQNEAQLDKSGLPSDRFFAERPEGSVSTLKIQRTQQEDSAVYLCASSLAREAQYFGPGTRLLVL.

This clonotype was detected a few times. V is TRBV5-6 and J is TRBJ2-3; 8 positions agree with TRBD2. The CDR3 is 14 amino acids. J gave up 5 bases and V 3 bases, and 5 bases lay outside the gene matches. Looked up from germline, CDR1 is SGHDT and CDR2 is YYEEEE. The CDR3 loop reads CASSSKRGRDTQYF. For the CDR3, the DNA is TGTGCCAGCAGCTCGAAGCGGGGGAGAGATACGCAGTATTTT.

This clonotype has more than one count but fewer than ten. This chain connects TRBV18 to TRBJ2-4; 7 bases align to TRBD1. CDR3 size: 14 residues. Unmatched junction bases numbered 6, after V lost 8 bases and J lost 2 bases. Germline V lookup: CDR1 KGHSH, CDR2 LQKENI. CDR3 protein: CASATGVTKNIQYF. CDR3 bases: TGTGCCAGCGCAACAGGGGTCACCAAAAACATTCAGTACTTC.

This clonotype was counted only a few times. The chain uses TRBV3-1 and TRBJ2-5; no clear D gene. Trimming took 0 bases from V and 7 from J, leaving 12 bases between them. CDR3 length equals 14 residues. Germline CDR1 and CDR2: LGHDT and YNNKEL (reference sequence). CDR3 DNA sequence: TGTGCCAGCAGCCAAGAGAACGACTCAGGGACCCAGTACTTC. Protein: CASSQENDSGTQYF.

The rearrangement uses TRBV7-9 and TRBJ2-3; 8 bases fit TRBD2. This CDR3 has 18 residues. V shed 2 bases, J shed 2 bases, and the junction held 12 bases outside the gene matches. CDR1 SEHNR and CDR2 FQNEAQ come from the germline V gene (reference sequence). CDR3 sequence reads: CASSLFQFAGGLTDTQYF. The CDR3 nucleotides read TGTGCCAGCAGCTTATTCCAGTTCGCGGGGGGCCTCACAGATACGCAGTATTTT.

This clonotype was detected a few times. The V gene is TRBV4-3, the J gene TRBJ2-3, with 7 bases lining up with TRBD2. Germline V gene data show CDR1 as LGHNA and CDR2 as YSLEER. The CDR3 contains 16 residues. V lost 4 bases and J lost 2; bases outside the gene matches: 9. CDR3 loop: CASSPHASGTTDTQYF. In DNA form, the CDR3 reads TGCGCCAGCAGCCCTCATGCAAGCGGGACCACAGATACGCAGTATTTT.

The chain recombines TRBV5-1 with TRBJ2-7; D is undetermined. Deletions cut 0 bases from V and 4 bases from J, with 8 bases between. The CDR3 runs 13 residues. Germline assignment: CDR1 SGHRS and CDR2 YFSETQ. The CDR3: CASSLEGQYEQYF. The CDR3 bases are TGCGCCAGCAGCTTGGAGGGTCAGTACGAGCAGTACTTC.

The sample holds a few counts of this clonotype. J is TRBJ1-1 and V is TRBV20-1, with a weak D call TRBD1 (5 bases). Per germline, CDR1 DFQATT and CDR2 SNEGSKA (reference sequence). The CDR3 has 14 residues. Trimming shortened V by 1 base and J by 3 bases, and 12 bases separated the two germline ends. CDR3 DNA sequence: TGCAGTGCTAGAGGAGGGGCCTATGACACTGAAGCTTTCTTT. Protein sequence: CSARGGAYDTEAFF.

This clonotype showed up just a few times. The V gene is TRBV6-6, the J gene TRBJ2-3; the D gene is possibly TRBD2 (5 bases). The V and J ends lost 5 bases and 4 bases respectively, with 19 bases between them. The CDR3 covers 16 residues. CDR1 and CDR2 from the germline V gene are MNHNY and SVGAGI (reference sequence). The chain's CDR3 is CASSTREGVVADTQYF. CDR3 bases: TGTGCCAGCAGTACGCGAGAGGGCGTAGTCGCAGATACGCAGTATTTT.

The sample holds a few counts of this clonotype. This chain uses TRBV20-1 with TRBJ2-2, with TRBD1 identical over 8 bases. CDR1 is DFQATT and CDR2 is SNEGSKA in the germline V gene (reference sequence). This CDR3 region has 17 residues. V dropped 2 bases and J dropped 1; count of bases not matched to a gene: 9. The DNA for the CDR3 is TGCAGTGCTAGATCGGCCACCGGGACAGGGAACACCGGGGAGCTGTTTTTT. Amino acid sequence: CSARSATGTGNTGELFF.

CDR3 nucleotides: TGCAGTGCCTCGGGACTAGCGGGGGCCAAAGAGACCCAGTACTTC. It encodes CSASGLAGAKETQYF. The J gene is TRBJ2-5, the V gene TRBV20-1; 14 bases match TRBD2. Trimming removed 6 bases from V and 3 bases from J; junction bases left unmatched: 6. The CDR3 spans 15 residues. Germline values: CDR1 DFQATT, CDR2 SNEGSKA (reference sequence).

A few counts support this clonotype. V gene TRBV7-2 combines with J gene TRBJ2-3; the match to TRBD2 covers 9 bases. Germline assignment: CDR1 SGHTA and CDR2 FQGNSA. V shed 5 bases, J shed 3 bases, and the junction held 18 bases outside the gene matches. This CDR3 has 19 residues. DNA of the CDR3: TGTGCCAGCAGCGTCTATTTATTTGGGACTAGCCCGGGAACAGATACGCAGTATTTT. Its translation is CASSVYLFGTSPGTDTQYF.

The rearrangement uses TRBV7-2 and TRBJ1-2; 7 positions match TRBD1. The germline V gene encodes CDR1 SGHTA and CDR2 FQGNSA. The CDR3 is made up of 14 amino acids. V gave up 5 bases and J gave up 2 bases; unmatched junction bases: 5. The CDR3 region has the DNA TGTGCCAGCAGCGCGACAGGGACGAACTATGGCTACACCTTC. Residues: CASSATGTNYGYTF.

This chain connects TRBV18 to TRBJ1-3; no firm D call. The V gene's germline CDR1 is KGHSH and CDR2 LQKENI. This CDR3 is built from 14 residues. V gave up 6 bases and J gave up 0 bases, with 9 bases separating them. CDR3 coding DNA: TGTGCCAGCTCCCCCGACCGCTCTGGAAACACCATATATTTT. It encodes CASSPDRSGNTIYF.

This clonotype appeared a few times. V and J are TRBV12-3 or TRBV12-4 and TRBJ1-4; 11 bases fit TRBD1. V gave up 3 bases and J gave up 6 bases; unmatched junction bases: 6. The CDR3 has 16 amino acids. CDR3 nucleotide sequence: TGTGCCAGCAGTTTGGTTTGGGGACAGGGGGATGAAAAACTGTTTTTT. Amino acids: CASSLVWGQGDEKLFF.

The V gene is TRBV5-1, the J gene TRBJ2-1; TRBD2 matches 9 bases. This CDR3 has 15 residues. CDR1 is SGHRS, CDR2 YFSETQ, per germline. Unmatched junction bases numbered 3, after V lost 0 bases and J lost 5 bases. CDR3: CASSLAASGNNEQFF. Written as DNA, the CDR3 is TGCGCCAGCAGCTTGGCGGCTAGCGGGAACAATGAGCAGTTCTTC.

V gene TRBV19 combines with J gene TRBJ1-4, with TRBD1 identical over 7 bases. CDR1 and CDR2 from the germline V gene are LNHDA and SQIVND (reference sequence). V was clipped by 2 bases and J by 4 bases; unmatched bases: 4. The CDR3 has 15 amino acids. CDR3 loop: CASSIRDSNNEKLFF. CDR3 in DNA: TGTGCCAGTAGTATACGGGACAGTAATAATGAAAAACTGTTTTTT. Filled out from reference TRBV19 and TRBJ1-4, the complete variable domain reads DGGITQSPKYLFRKEGQNVTLSCEQNLNHDAMYWYRQDPGQGLRLIYYSQIVNDFQKGDIAEGYSVSREKKESFPLTVTSAQKNPTAFYLCASSIRDSNNEKLFFGSGTQLSVL.

The CDR3 here is CASSADSRRETQYF. The CDR3 DNA reads TGTGCCAGCTCAGCGGACAGTCGGCGAGAGACCCAGTACTTC. The rearrangement links TRBV18 to TRBJ2-5; TRBD1 might be the D (6 bases). This CDR3 region has 14 residues. Germline CDR1 reads KGHSH; CDR2 reads LQKENI. Trimming cost V 5 bases and J 4 bases, with 14 bases left between them.

This clonotype has just a few counts. The chain combines TRBV7-9 with TRBJ2-1; D uncertain. The length of the CDR3 is 14 residues. CDR1 SEHNR and CDR2 FQNEAQ come from the germline V gene (reference sequence). V was pared by 5 bases and J by 5 bases, with 13 bases between. CDR3 sequence: CASSPGSHNNEQFF. The CDR3 nucleotides are TGTGCCAGCAGCCCCGGATCCCATAACAATGAGCAGTTCTTC.

The rearrangement links TRBV6-2 or TRBV6-3 to TRBJ2-7; TRBD1 is a possible D gene (5 bases). The CDR3 has 12 residues. V lost 8 bases, J lost 6 bases, and 14 bases lay in between. Germline values: CDR1 MNHEY, CDR2 SVGEGT. In DNA, the CDR3 is TGTGCCAGCGACCTAGGGGTCGGCGAGCAGTACGTC. As protein: CASDLGVGEQYV.